The following is a TCR beta chain sequence with its context. Its antigen is not known. The V gene's germline CDR1 is MDHEN and CDR2 SYDVKM. V was pared by 7 bases and J by 4 bases, with 13 bases between. CDR3 length: 13 amino acids. Into CD45RA+ naive and CD45RA-negative memory subsets, the CD4+ cells were split. Only in-frame clones appear in the TCRdb table, and some are missing; sequencing was by immunoSEQ multiplex PCR. The data contain some 2.3 million clones, about 92% of them singletons. This sample was taken from a study of shared clonotypes between healthy human individuals. Broader study findings: The study's rarefaction showed incomplete sorted-subset sequencing despite large depth. Around 5% of naive CD4 clonotypes were common to four donors.

The genes are TRBV28 and TRBJ1-2; D is uncertain. Sequenced material: naive CD4+ T cells from PBMCs. Subset given: CD45RA+ positively selected. The clonotype was recovered from a man younger than 35 in good health. Some clones in this sample may be carry-over from other donors' samples. The CDR3, as DNA: TGTGCCAGCAACCGCGGGGAGGGCTATGGCTACACCTTC. Amino acids: CASNRGEGYGYTF.